The 11 T cell receptor beta chains given below trace back to one sample, sequenced in a study of early T cells in non-severe SARS-CoV-2 infection. Using its own MiXCR run on the 5' RACE reads, TCRdb lists one record per CDR3 protein. This table holds some 98,000 distinct CDR3 sequences, approximately 16% found once. Material: whole blood. The receptors stem from an adult who was a healthcare worker with PCR-confirmed SARS-CoV-2 infection or an uninfected control (not recorded which).

This chain joins TRBV7-9 and TRBJ1-1; D remains ambiguous. The V gene's germline CDR1 is SEHNR and CDR2 FQNEAQ (reference sequence). V lost 2 bases to trimming and J lost 5 bases, with 12 bases between them. This CDR3 is built from 14 residues. CDR3 sequence reads: CASSLSIGLTEAFF. The CDR3 DNA is TGTGCCAGCAGCTTAAGTATCGGTTTGACTGAAGCTTTCTTT.

V gene TRBV28 combines with J gene TRBJ1-4; D may be TRBD1 (6 bases). From germline, CDR1 is MDHEN and CDR2 SYDVKM. The CDR3 contains 15 residues. The ends were cut back, 5 bases at V and 7 bases at J, with 17 bases in the middle. The chain's CDR3 is CASSRPGDRGEKLFF. As DNA, the CDR3 is TGTGCCAGCAGTAGGCCAGGGGACCGCGGTGAAAAACTGTTTTTT.

The rearrangement joins TRBV30 to TRBJ2-7; 8 nucleotides line up with TRBD2. V was clipped by 1 base and J by 3 bases; unmatched bases: 5. Germline V gene data show CDR1 as GTSNPN and CDR2 as SVGIG (reference sequence). The CDR3 has 14 residues. For the CDR3, the DNA is TGTGCCTGGAGTGCGTCCGGGACTAGCTACGAGCAGTACTTC. Its translation is CAWSASGTSYEQYF.

The chain couples TRBV2 to TRBJ2-1, with D possibly being TRBD1 or TRBD2 (5 bases each). With 9 bases removed from V and 3 bases from J, the gap between germline ends came to 15 bases. There are 14 residues in the CDR3. CDR1 and CDR2 (germline): SNHLY, FYNNEI. The CDR3 region has the DNA TGTGCCAGGAGGGGAACGACCAGCTACAATGAGCAGTTCTTC. Residues: CARRGTTSYNEQFF.

The J gene is TRBJ2-1, the V gene TRBV29-1; possibly TRBD1 or TRBD2 for D (5 bases each). Per the germline V gene, CDR1 is SQVTM and CDR2 is ANQGSEA. This CDR3 is built from 11 residues. V was clipped by 4 bases and J by 7 bases, with 8 bases between them. CDR3 coding DNA: TGCAGCGTTGGTGGGGGAAATGAGCAGTTCTTC. Protein sequence: CSVGGGNEQFF.

The CDR3 coding sequence is TGTGCCAGCATTTTCTCGGACAGGGGGCAAGGAGCTTTCTTT. It encodes CASIFSDRGQGAFF. The chain has TRBV6-6 and TRBJ1-1; 11 bases map to TRBD1. The CDR3 has 14 residues. Germline CDR1 MNHNY, CDR2 SVGAGI (reference sequence). With 7 bases clipped from V and 10 bases from J, the junction kept 11 bases outside the gene matches.

This clonotype was detected only a few times. The rearrangement uses TRBV5-1 and TRBJ2-3, with D possibly matching TRBD2 (6 bases). Germline CDR1 is SGHRS and CDR2 is YFSETQ. Trimming took off 6 bases at V and 3 bases at J, with 17 bases between the two ends. This CDR3 region has 15 residues. CDR3 nucleotides: TGCGCCAGCACCATAACCCTCGGGGGTACAGATACGCAGTATTTT. As protein: CASTITLGGTDTQYF. Supplemented by reference TRBV5-1 and TRBJ2-3, the full variable domain reads KAGVTQTPRYLIKTRGQQVTLSCSPISGHRSVSWYQQTPGQGLQFLFEYFSETQRNKGNFPGRFSGRQFSNSRSEMNVSTLELGDSALYLCASTITLGGTDTQYFGPGTRLTVL.

The rearrangement uses TRBV5-5 and TRBJ2-7; D possibly corresponds to TRBD1 (5 bases). CDR1 is SGHKS and CDR2 is YYEKEE in the germline V gene (reference sequence). The CDR3 runs to 14 residues. V lost 4 bases to trimming and J lost 0 bases, with 11 bases between them. The CDR3 reads CASSGVRVSYEQYF. The CDR3, as DNA: TGTGCCAGCAGCGGGGTCAGGGTCTCCTACGAGCAGTACTTC.

V and J are TRBV20-1 and TRBJ2-1, with 7 bases identical to TRBD2. V shed 0 bases and J 1 base; nucleotides not matched to a gene: 6. CDR1 is DFQATT, CDR2 SNEGSKA, per germline (reference sequence). This CDR3 has 16 residues. CDR3 amino acids: CSARDLGGSSYNEQFF. CDR3 sequence (DNA): TGCAGTGCTAGAGATCTCGGCGGGAGTTCCTACAATGAGCAGTTCTTC.

In its sample, this clonotype was seen once. The J gene is TRBJ2-6, the V gene TRBV25-1; D unresolved. CDR3 size: 15 residues. Trimming pared 4 bases from V and 0 bases from J, leaving 7 bases between. The V gene's germline CDR1 is MGHDK and CDR2 SYGVNS. CDR3 nucleotides: TGTGCCAGCAGTGTGACCTACTCTGGGGCCAACGTCCTGACTTTC. Protein product: CASSVTYSGANVLTF.

This clonotype was seen a handful of times. V and J are TRBV11-2 and TRBJ2-3, with D possibly being TRBD1 (5 bases). CDR1 is SGHAT and CDR2 is FQNNGV in the germline V gene. Trimming cost V 2 bases and J 0 bases, with 12 bases left between them. This CDR3 is built from 16 residues. CDR3 amino acids: CASSLFGHGSTDTQYF. For the CDR3, the DNA is TGTGCCAGCAGCTTATTCGGACACGGAAGCACAGATACGCAGTATTTT.